The 3 T cell receptor beta chains below come from one sample, sequenced in a study of T-cell memory formation after mild COVID-19. TCRdb ran MiXCR on the 5' RACE reads and lists one entry per CDR3 protein. The sample contains about 81,000 distinct CDR3 sequences, nearly 25% of which appear only once. The specimen sequenced was PBMCs or a T cell subset sorted from them (not recorded which). These TCRs come from a man aged 18 to 35 who had mild COVID-19 (a few samples of this study predate the infection). Cell type and time point are not known.

This clonotype was observed a handful of times. The V and J genes are TRBV11-2 and TRBJ2-3; D perhaps matches TRBD1 (6 bases). Germline V CDR1 and CDR2: SGHAT, FQNNGV. CDR3 length: 15 residues. The V gene lost 3 bases and the J gene lost 0 bases, with 10 bases spanning the gap. The CDR3 DNA reads TGTGCCAGCAGCTTCAGGGGCCGCAGCACAGATACGCAGTATTTT. The encoded protein is CASSFRGRSTDTQYF. Complete variable domain (other parts from reference TRBV11-2 and TRBJ2-3): EAGVAQSPRYKIIEKRQSVAFWCNPISGHATLYWYQQILGQGPKLLIQFQNNGVVDDSQLPKDRFSAERLKGVDSTLKIQPAKLEDSAVYLCASSFRGRSTDTQYFGPGTRLTVL.

The genes are TRBV4-1 and TRBJ2-3; maybe TRBD1 (7 bases). Per the germline V gene, CDR1 is MGHRA and CDR2 is YSYEKL. The ends were cut back, 0 bases at V and 5 bases at J, with 24 bases in the middle. The CDR3 consists of 19 residues. CDR3 nucleotides: TGCGCCAGCAGCCAAGACGTGGGCTGGGCAGGGGGGCCCGGAGATACGCAGTATTTT. The encoded protein is CASSQDVGWAGGPGDTQYF.

This clonotype was detected a few times. This chain links TRBV20-1 with TRBJ1-4, with TRBD1 identical over 8 bases. The CDR3 runs 15 residues. From germline, CDR1 is DFQATT and CDR2 SNEGSKA (reference sequence). V was pared by 6 bases and J by 5 bases, with 11 bases of the junction left unmatched. In DNA, the CDR3 is TGCAGTGCCGTCCCAGAGGACAGGGAAAATGAAAAACTGTTTTTT. Its translation: CSAVPEDRENEKLFF.